The T cell receptor (beta chain) under discussion was sequenced for a study of cytomegalovirus exposure and HLA in healthy donors. Study observations and caveats: Among the CMV-associated chains, a few were confirmed in vitro as specific for CMV antigens. Despite most TCR sequences being rare, some public TCRs occurred in many donors.

Here immunoSEQ multiplex PCR was the method, and the copy in TCRdb shows in-frame clones only, minus some. Of roughly 100,000 clones listed, about 95% are singletons. With V trimmed by 0 bases and J by 4 bases, 5 bases remained unmatched. The CDR3 is 15 residues long. Germline CDR1 is ENHRY and CDR2 is SYGVKD. Concerning this clone itself: The antigen is not known.

The sample consisted of PBMCs. This TCR was sampled from a woman aged 18 to 35 in good health and CMV-seronegative. The chain joins TRBV10-3 to TRBJ1-2; 7 nucleotides align to TRBD1. This chain's CDR3 is CAISESMGQIYGYTF. DNA of the CDR3: TGTGCCATCAGTGAGTCCATGGGACAGATCTATGGCTACACCTTC.